This T cell receptor (beta chain) came from a study of T cell clones after liver transplantation (dated by TCRdb to between 2018 and 2021). With regard to the full study: ITN030ST, the source of the samples, was a randomized trial that attempted immunosuppression withdrawal within 2 years of liver transplantation. No induction therapy was given to the subjects, and standard immunosuppression was administered until randomization at 12-24 months post-transplant. Third party-reactive TCRbeta sequences were also identified from pre-transplant MLRs to serve as an antigen-independent comparator for donor-reactive sequences. The study cohort included 8 liver transplant recipients, of whom 3 were classified as tolerant and 5 as non-tolerant. Of the eight recipients, a few were HCV-positive, while the remaining recipients had been transplanted for non-autoimmune, non-viral indications. Donor-reactive T cell clones were identified by TCRbeta sequencing after a pre-transplant mixed lymphocyte reaction and then tracked in post-transplant blood. Blood samples were taken pre-transplant, pre-randomization before withdrawal, and post-randomization after full withdrawal or failed withdrawal. Tolerance meant complete immunosuppression withdrawal for at least one year without liver enzymes rising beyond twice the upper limit of normal.

Trimming at the junction amounts to 6 bases on V and 3 bases on J, and the germline ends lie 14 bases apart. Based on the germline V gene (reference sequence), the CDR1 and CDR2 sequences are MNHNY and SVGAGI. From its cysteine to its phenylalanine, the CDR3 spans 14 amino acids. Of all the DNA, just the CDR3 is kept, 42 bases in frame from base 1. Thawed unstimulated PBMCs were stained for CD3, CD4 and CD8 and FACS-sorted into CD3+CD4+ and CD3+CD8+ populations. All 8 studied subjects were randomized to immunosuppression withdrawal. Genomic DNA was isolated with the Qiagen DNeasy Blood and Tissue Kit. A word on this clone: Its binding antigen is unknown. Per-nucleotide qualities are absent, and no much larger clonotype sits a single base away.

The investigation overall reported the following: Conclusions were preliminary, limited by small, heterogeneous patient numbers and non-standardized post-transplant time points. When repertoire turnover was taken into account, detection of donor-reactive sequences was significantly reduced in 7 of 8 subjects for CD4 and in 8 of 8 subjects for CD8. In 5 of 8 subjects, circulating donor-reactive CD4 TCRbeta sequences decreased significantly after transplant, regardless of tolerance or HCV status. Because no allograft tissue specimens were available, donor-reactive T cells may have migrated into the graft instead of being deleted. A greater decline was seen for donor-reactive sequences than for third party-reactive sequences, suggesting partial antigen-specific deletion unrelated to withdrawal success. Low numbers of available donor cells limited the measurable donor-reactive repertoire in a couple of subjects.

Frozen genomic DNA underwent high-throughput TCRbeta CDR3 sequencing by immunoSEQ, including PCR amplification, mapping, bias correction and internal controls. The study's own analysis went as follows. Productive rearrangements were kept, and unique TCRbeta sequences were defined by CDR3 nucleotide sequence plus V and J gene. For a sequence to be called donor-reactive, it needed a frequency of at least 0.01% and at least 5-fold expansion in CFSE-low cells compared with unstimulated pre-transplant cells. To ensure at least 90% detection power, minimum frequency thresholds were set for each subject based on that subject's lowest-template unstimulated sample. Jensen-Shannon divergence between the top 1000 TCRbeta sequences post- versus pre-transplant served as the measure of repertoire turnover. Two-sided Fisher's exact tests were used to test for changes in how often donor-reactive sequences were detected. Here the immuneACCESS table is served through TCRdb, limited to in-frame sequences with V and J called. Missing clones are a known gap in these copies; in checked studies unresolved V genes cover under half, and the rest lacks a known reason. The D gene and trimming were derived from the DNA, and the V and J assignments and clone size from that table. The sample table shows tens of thousands of clones, and 92% are seen once. The ten largest clones take up 0.95% to 1% of the sample.

The origin of this receptor is a human patient who received a liver transplant. Where a transplant has occurred, the graft donor may have supplied some of the T cells. The sample here was CD4+ T cells from blood, taken less than 28 months after liver transplant. Recombination joined TRBV6-6 with TRBJ2-5, with a tentative D gene TRBD2 over 6 matching bases. The nucleotide sequence reads as follows: TGTGCCAGCAGCCCGTCCGGCGGGAAAGAGACCCAGTACTTC. Translated, it reads CASSPSGGKETQYF.